Below, 14 T cell receptor beta chains from the same sample are listed, as sequenced in a study of shared clonotypes between healthy human individuals (dated by TCRdb to about 2020). Receptor libraries were prepared by the immunoSEQ multiplex PCR assay. Here the immuneACCESS table is served through TCRdb, limited to in-frame sequences with V and J called. Missing clones are a known gap in these copies; in checked studies unresolved V genes cover under half, and the rest lacks a known reason. For this sample the table gives 2 million to 3 million clones, of which roughly 93% were detected only once. The ten largest clones capture roughly 0.36% of the sample. The material sequenced was naive CD4+ T cells from PBMCs. The intended sense of this specimen's cell subset or site label: CD45RA+ positively selected. The receptors originated from a young man in good health. Some clones in this sample may be carry-over from other donors' samples.

The chain has TRBV7-2 and TRBJ1-1, with D hard to call. V shed 3 bases and J shed 2 bases, with 10 bases lying between them. Germline V gives CDR1 SGHTA, CDR2 FQGNSA. This CDR3 is built from 14 residues. The chain's CDR3 is CASSFRTANTEAFF. For the CDR3, the DNA is TGTGCCAGCAGCTTCAGGACGGCCAACACTGAAGCTTTCTTT.

The CDR3 protein is CASSLALGWQNEKLFF. CDR3 sequence (DNA): TGTGCCAGCAGCTTAGCGCTGGGTTGGCAGAATGAAAAACTGTTTTTT. The V and J genes are TRBV7-9 and TRBJ1-4; D remains unclear. The CDR3 sequence is 16 residues long. Germline CDR1 is SEHNR and CDR2 is FQNEAQ (reference sequence). V was clipped by 0 bases and J by 5 bases, with 13 bases between them.

This chain uses TRBV4-3 with TRBJ2-7; D unclear. Looked up from germline, CDR1 is LGHNA and CDR2 is YSLEER. V lost 0 bases and J lost 5, with 11 bases in between. This CDR3 is built from 14 residues. CDR3 bases: TGCGCCAGCAGCCAAGACCCCTACCCAAACGAGCAGTACTTC. This encodes CASSQDPYPNEQYF.

The chain employs TRBV9 and TRBJ2-1, with D possibly matching TRBD2 (6 bases). Germline CDR1 and CDR2: SGDLS and YYNGEE. This CDR3 contains 14 residues. Trimming shortened V by 4 bases and J by 4 bases, and 12 bases separated the two germline ends. CDR3 region: CASSPGDSYNEQFF. In nucleotides, the CDR3 is TGTGCCAGCAGCCCCGGGGACTCATACAATGAGCAGTTCTTC.

Concerning this clone itself: This CDR3 is also generated by other DNA sequences in the sample. The chain combines TRBV2 with TRBJ1-5; 8 nucleotides agree with TRBD1. V trimming: 5 bases; J trimming: 1 base; junction bases outside the gene matches: 1. CDR1 is SNHLY and CDR2 is FYNNEI in the germline V gene. The CDR3 loop spans 14 amino acids. The CDR3 nucleotides read TGTGCCAGCAGTAGACAGGGGAGCAATCAGCCCCAGCATTTT. Translation: CASSRQGSNQPQHF. The full variable domain, with the rest looked up from reference TRBV2 and TRBJ1-5, is EPEVTQTPSHQVTQMGQEVILRCVPISNHLYFYWYRQILGQKVEFLVSFYNNEISEKSEIFDDQFSVERPDGSNFTLKIRSTKLEDSAMYFCASSRQGSNQPQHFGDGTRLSIL.

DNA of the CDR3: TGTGCCAGCAGTTTGTCGACTAGCGGGAGGGGGCGCACAGATACGCAGTATTTT. Protein sequence: CASSLSTSGRGRTDTQYF. The chain employs TRBV27 and TRBJ2-3; 14 bases are a match to TRBD2. The CDR3 length is 18 residues. V dropped 3 bases and J dropped 1; count of bases not matched to a gene: 6. CDR1 MNHEY and CDR2 SMNVEV come from the germline V gene (reference sequence).

This clone was observed once. The rearrangement joins TRBV5-1 to TRBJ2-5; D is unresolved. From germline, CDR1 is SGHRS and CDR2 YFSETQ. Trimming left V 4 bases short and J 5 bases short, with 12 bases between. The CDR3 runs to 13 residues. CDR3 bases: TGCGCCAGCAGCCTCCTTCTCACCGAGACCCAGTACTTC. Translated: CASSLLLTETQYF.

The rearrangement joins TRBV29-1 to TRBJ2-3; 13 bases align to TRBD2. There are 16 residues in the CDR3. CDR1 is SQVTM, CDR2 ANQGSEA, per germline. The J segment lost 6 bases and the V segment lost 6 bases, leaving 12 bases of the junction unmatched. The CDR3 here is CSVRGTSGAVGDTQYF. The CDR3 DNA follows: TGCAGCGTCCGAGGGACTAGCGGGGCAGTGGGGGATACGCAGTATTTT.

The CDR3 loop reads CATSRGPLLAGDEQYF. In DNA form, the CDR3 reads TGTGCCACCAGCAGAGGCCCCCTTTTAGCGGGAGACGAGCAGTACTTC. This chain uses TRBV15 with TRBJ2-7; TRBD2 matches 9 bases. J was trimmed by 5 bases and V by 1 base; bases with no gene match: 9. The germline V gene encodes CDR1 LNHNV and CDR2 YYDKDF (reference sequence). The CDR3 covers 16 residues. Filled out from reference TRBV15 and TRBJ2-7, the complete variable domain reads DAMVIQNPRYQVTQFGKPVTLSCSQTLNHNVMYWYQQKSSQAPKLLFHYYDKDFNNEADTPDNFQSRRPNTSFCFLDIRSPGLGDTAMYLCATSRGPLLAGDEQYFGPGTRLTVT.

The genes are TRBV7-3 and TRBJ1-1; D might be TRBD1 (6 bases). The germline V gene has CDR1 SGHTA and CDR2 FQGTGA. There are 15 residues in the CDR3. The V gene lost 4 bases and the J gene lost 1 base, with 13 bases spanning the gap. The CDR3: CASSSQGLSNTEAFF. In DNA form, the CDR3 reads TGTGCCAGCAGCTCACAGGGACTTTCGAACACTGAAGCTTTCTTT.

This clone was observed once. The same CDR3 is also encoded by other DNA sequences in this sample. The rearrangement uses TRBV7-9 and TRBJ2-5, with 7 bases identical to TRBD1. Germline V gene lookup returns CDR1 SEHNR and CDR2 FQNEAQ (reference sequence). The CDR3 length is 14 residues. Losses at the gene ends were 5 bases for V and 2 bases for J; bases not matched to a gene: 5. The CDR3 here is CASSLGTAQETQYF. The DNA of the CDR3 is TGTGCCAGCAGCCTGGGGACAGCACAAGAGACCCAGTACTTC.

The gene calls are TRBV7-9 and TRBJ2-7; 12 bases line up with TRBD1. This CDR3 has 15 residues. Germline V gene lookup returns CDR1 SEHNR and CDR2 FQNEAQ (reference sequence). Trimming took 4 bases from V and 6 from J; bases not matched to a gene: 7. DNA for the CDR3: TGTGCCAGCAGCTATGGTGGGACAGGGGGCGTCGAGCAGTACTTC. It translates to CASSYGGTGGVEQYF.

The gene calls are TRBV7-6 and TRBJ2-2; TRBD1 agrees at 7 bases. V was clipped by 5 bases and J by 12 bases; unmatched bases: 15. Per germline, CDR1 SGHVS and CDR2 FNYEAQ. The CDR3 extends over 15 amino acids. The CDR3 DNA reads TGTGCCAGCAGCACCACCTCTTCGACAGGGTCGAAGCTGTTTTTT. Translation gives CASSTTSSTGSKLFF.

The genes are TRBV2 and TRBJ1-1, with 9 bases that match TRBD1. The V gene's germline CDR1 is SNHLY and CDR2 FYNNEI. The V segment lost 6 bases and the J segment 1 base; nucleotides outside the gene matches: 6. This CDR3 region has 15 residues. CDR3 sequence (DNA): TGTGCCAGCAGGCTTAGGGACAGGGAGAACACTGAAGCTTTCTTT. This sequence encodes CASRLRDRENTEAFF.